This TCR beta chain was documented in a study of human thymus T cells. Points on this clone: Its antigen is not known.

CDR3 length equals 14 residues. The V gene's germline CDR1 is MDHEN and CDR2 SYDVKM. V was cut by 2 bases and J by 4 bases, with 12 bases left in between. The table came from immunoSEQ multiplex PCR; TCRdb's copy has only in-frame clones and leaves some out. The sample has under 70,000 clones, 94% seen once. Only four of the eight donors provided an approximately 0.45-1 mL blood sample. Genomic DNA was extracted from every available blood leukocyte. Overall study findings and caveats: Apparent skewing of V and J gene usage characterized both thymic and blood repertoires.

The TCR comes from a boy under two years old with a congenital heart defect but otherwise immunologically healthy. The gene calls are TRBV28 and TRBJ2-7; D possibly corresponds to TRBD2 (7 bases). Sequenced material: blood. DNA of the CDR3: TGTGCCAGCAGTTTAGAGGGGGGGGTTTACGAGCAGTACTTC. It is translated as CASSLEGGVYEQYF.